The 21 T cell receptor beta chains below were found in one sample sequenced in a study of low-dose radiotherapy and immunotherapy resistance in tumors. Covering alpha and beta chains, TRAV- and TRBV-specific primers were used for the first-strand cDNA. Both a constant-region primer and a V-primer adapter served to amplify TCRs across roughly 22 PCR cycles. Each CDR3 protein is one row after TCRdb ran MiXCR on the reads. The table lists over 70,000 distinct CDR3 sequences, 31% of them singletons, with over 8.5% in the top ten. The time point: before trial treatment. The sequences come from PBMCs, collected before treatment. The receptors derive from a female donor with ovarian cancer.

Comments on this clonotype: This sequence is one base from a far larger clone and is likely a read error. The CDR3 here is CASSPIKISEQYF. The DNA of the CDR3 is TGTGCCAGCAGCCCCATCAAGATAAGTGAGCAGTACTTC. The V and J genes are TRBV6-2 or TRBV6-3 and TRBJ2-4; no clear D. The CDR3 spans 13 residues. Germline V lookup: CDR1 MNHEY, CDR2 SVGEGT. The ends were cut back, 6 bases at V and 13 bases at J, with 19 bases in the middle.

This clonotype showed up just once. CDR3 sequence: CASSLDIQPQHF. The CDR3 coding sequence is TGTGCCAGCAGTTTAGACATTCAGCCCCAGCATTTT. The chain links TRBV12-3 or TRBV12-4 to TRBJ1-5; no clear D. V lost 1 base and J lost 6, with 4 bases in between. The CDR3 has 12 residues.

The rearrangement joins TRBV6-8 to TRBJ2-2; unclear D gene. The CDR3 length is 13 residues. V lost 7 bases, J lost 6 bases, and 12 bases lay in between. CDR1 is MNHGY, CDR2 SAAAGT, per germline. CDR3 in amino acids: CASTRYGSGELFF. The CDR3, as DNA: TGTGCCAGCACACGATACGGGTCCGGGGAGCTGTTTTTT.

The chain has TRBV9 and TRBJ2-3, with TRBD1 as a possible D gene (6 bases). V lost 3 bases to trimming and J lost 2 bases, with 25 bases between them. Germline V gene data show CDR1 as SGDLS and CDR2 as YYNGEE. The CDR3 spans 19 residues. The CDR3 DNA reads TGTGCCAGCAGCGCACAGGGAAGAGAAGGGGCTACCTACACAGATACGCAGTATTTT. It specifies CASSAQGREGATYTDTQYF.

This clonotype was seen a few times. This chain joins TRBV30 and TRBJ1-6, with unresolved D. The CDR3 covers 14 residues. CDR1 is GTSNPN, CDR2 SVGIG, per germline (reference sequence). V was cut by 2 bases and J by 0 bases, with 5 bases left in between. This chain's CDR3 is CAWSRSSYNSPLHF. The CDR3, as DNA: TGTGCCTGGAGTAGGAGCTCCTATAATTCACCCCTCCACTTT.

This clonotype was seen repeatedly, ten times or more. The rearrangement joins TRBV7-3 to TRBJ2-1; 8 nucleotides align to TRBD2. The V gene end was trimmed by 4 bases and the J gene end by 7 bases; junction bases not matched to a gene: 9. Germline CDR1 is SGHTA and CDR2 is FQGTGA. CDR3 length: 15 amino acids. CDR3 loop: CASSSSSGRSNEQFF. The CDR3 DNA follows: TGTGCCAGCAGCTCAAGCAGCGGGAGAAGTAATGAGCAGTTCTTC.

This clonotype is a singleton in its sample. The genes are TRBV7-8 and TRBJ1-2; no reliable D call. Germline V CDR1 and CDR2: SGHVS, FQNEAQ. This CDR3 is 15 amino acids long. V lost 5 bases, J lost 2 bases, and 15 bases lay in between. This CDR3 is CASSPRPSGNYGYTF. CDR3 DNA: TGTGCCAGCAGCCCCCGGCCCAGTGGGAACTATGGCTACACCTTC. Variable domain in full (rest from reference TRBV7-8 and TRBJ1-2): GAGVSQSPRYKVAKRGQDVALRCDPISGHVSLFWYQQALGQGPEFLTYFQNEAQLDKSGLPSDRFFAERPEGSVSTLKIQRTQQEDSAVYLCASSPRPSGNYGYTFGSGTRLTVV.

This clonotype was detected many times. The chain employs TRBV6-2 or TRBV6-3 and TRBJ1-2; D gene ambiguous. CDR1 is MNHEY, CDR2 SVGEGT, per germline. Trimming took off 2 bases at V and 2 bases at J, with 12 bases between the two ends. The CDR3 consists of 15 residues. The CDR3, as DNA: TGTGCCAGCAGTTACCCTGGACGGGAGAACTATGGCTACACCTTC. This encodes CASSYPGRENYGYTF.

The V and J genes are TRBV5-6 and TRBJ1-3, with D possibly being TRBD1 (5 bases). Germline assignment: CDR1 SGHDT and CDR2 YYEEEE. CDR3 size: 18 residues. The V gene lost 0 bases and the J gene lost 0 bases, with 16 bases spanning the gap. CDR3 bases: TGTGCCAGCAGCTTGGATCCCCCGACAGAGAACTCTGGAAACACCATATATTTT. It yields the protein CASSLDPPTENSGNTIYF.

Many counts were recorded for this clonotype. One junction end does not reproduce the germline sequence, and a read error may be involved. This chain uses TRBV20-1 with TRBJ2-1, with D possibly called TRBD1 or TRBD2 (5 bases each). CDR1 is DFQATT and CDR2 is SNEGSKA in the germline V gene (reference sequence). The CDR3 runs 14 residues. The CDR3: CSARGADFRNEQFF. CDR3 in DNA: TGCAGTGCCAGAGGGGCCGACTTCCGCAATGAGCAGTTCTTC.

In the case of this clonotype: A far more abundant clone sits one base away, making this likely a read error. This chain's CDR3 is CASSVDDGGEQYF. The CDR3 DNA reads as TGTGCCAGCAGTGTCGACGATGGGGGTGAGCAGTACTTC. The V gene is TRBV2, the J gene TRBJ2-7; possibly TRBD1 or TRBD2 for D (5 bases each). There are 13 residues in the CDR3. Germline-derived CDR1 and CDR2 are SNHLY and FYNNEI. The V gene lost 4 bases and the J gene lost 7 bases, with 14 bases spanning the gap.

This clonotype has only a few counts. Because the CDR3's place on the DNA is in doubt, the DNA is left out and the CDR3 is given as listed by TCRdb. The chain joins TRBV11-2 to TRBJ2-1; the D call of TRBD1 is as the table states it, not checked on the DNA. Germline values: CDR1 SGHAT, CDR2 FQNNGV. Both ends counted, the CDR3 spans 20 residues. The CDR3: CASSFYICSATGTGGNEQFF.

Many counts were recorded for this clonotype. This sequence joins TRBV2 and TRBJ1-2; D possibly corresponds to TRBD1 (5 bases). Deletions cut 2 bases from V and 7 bases from J, with 23 bases between. The CDR3 is 17 residues long. CDR1 is SNHLY, CDR2 FYNNEI, per germline. The CDR3 loop reads CASSEWAGPLRGPGYTF. The CDR3 DNA reads as TGTGCCAGCAGTGAATGGGCAGGGCCCCTTCGAGGACCTGGCTACACCTTC. Full variable domain (remainder filled in from reference TRBV2 and TRBJ1-2): EPEVTQTPSHQVTQMGQEVILRCVPISNHLYFYWYRQILGQKVEFLVSFYNNEISEKSEIFDDQFSVERPDGSNFTLKIRSTKLEDSAMYFCASSEWAGPLRGPGYTFGSGTRLTVV.

This clonotype was detected ten times or more. The chain recombines TRBV3-1 with TRBJ2-5, with D tentatively TRBD1 (5 bases). The ends were cut back, 4 bases at V and 5 bases at J, with 8 bases in the middle. Germline-derived CDR1 and CDR2 are LGHDT and YNNKEL (reference sequence). The CDR3 is 12 amino acids. The CDR3, as DNA: TGTGCCAGCAGCCGGCAGGGCGAGACCCAGTACTTC. This translates into CASSRQGETQYF.

CDR3 DNA: TGTGCCAGCAGCTTAGAGGAGGGACTATCATGGATAATATCTGCGAACACCGGGGAGCTGTTTTTT. Translating gives CASSLEEGLSWIISANTGELFF. V and J are TRBV7-8 and TRBJ2-2; 7 bases line up with TRBD2. V was clipped by 1 base and J by 0 bases; unmatched bases: 20. Germline CDR1 SGHVS, CDR2 FQNEAQ. This CDR3 region has 22 residues.

This clonotype was detected ten times or more. Written as DNA, the CDR3 is TGTGCCAGCAGTTTAGGCCACCAGCCCGGGGAGCTGTTTTTT. Its protein product is CASSLGHQPGELFF. J is TRBJ2-2 and V is TRBV27; D is ambiguous. The V gene lost 2 bases and the J gene lost 6 bases, with 10 bases spanning the gap. The CDR3 covers 14 residues. CDR1 and CDR2 (germline): MNHEY, SMNVEV (reference sequence).

This clonotype has more than one count but fewer than ten. The chain carries TRBV12-3 or TRBV12-4 and TRBJ2-7; 8 bases match TRBD2. V shed 6 bases and J 5 bases; nucleotides not matched to a gene: 9. The CDR3 runs to 14 residues. CDR3 amino acids: CASRRSGAGDEQYF. In DNA form, the CDR3 reads TGTGCCAGCAGACGGAGTGGAGCGGGAGACGAGCAGTACTTC.

The sample holds many counts of this clonotype. The chain carries TRBV5-1 and TRBJ2-3, with 7 bases fitting TRBD1. Germline CDR1 is SGHRS and CDR2 is YFSETQ. The CDR3 runs to 15 residues. V shed 4 bases, J shed 2 bases, and the junction held 7 bases outside the gene matches. The CDR3 nucleotides read TGCGCCAGCAGCCTGGACGGGACAGTCACAGATACGCAGTATTTT. Translating it yields CASSLDGTVTDTQYF. Using reference TRBV5-1 and TRBJ2-3 for the parts outside the CDR3, the full variable domain is KAGVTQTPRYLIKTRGQQVTLSCSPISGHRSVSWYQQTPGQGLQFLFEYFSETQRNKGNFPGRFSGRQFSNSRSEMNVSTLELGDSALYLCASSLDGTVTDTQYFGPGTRLTVL.

The V call is TRBV14, the J call TRBJ2-4; 11 bases agree with TRBD2. The CDR3 is 16 residues long. Trimming at V came to 3 bases and at J to 6 bases, leaving 7 bases not matched to a gene. Germline lookup yields CDR1 SGHDN and CDR2 FVKESK. Here the CDR3 reads CASSQTSGMARNIQYF. The CDR3 DNA reads TGTGCCAGCAGCCAGACTAGCGGGATGGCAAGAAACATTCAGTACTTC.

This clonotype showed up many times. J is TRBJ1-5 and V is TRBV10-3; the match to TRBD1 covers 8 bases. Trimming removed 2 bases from V and 2 bases from J; junction bases left unmatched: 2. The CDR3 runs 15 residues. Per germline, CDR1 ENHRY and CDR2 SYGVKD. This chain's CDR3 is CAISEADRGNQPQHF. The CDR3 bases are TGTGCCATCAGTGAGGCGGACAGGGGCAATCAGCCCCAGCATTTT.

This clonotype was picked up many times. The chain uses TRBV29-1 and TRBJ1-1; 7 bases match TRBD1. The CDR3 sequence is 14 residues long. CDR1 and CDR2 from the germline V gene are SQVTM and ANQGSEA. V lost 4 bases and J lost 3; bases outside the gene matches: 8. The chain's CDR3 is CSVAPRGFYTEAFF. CDR3 sequence (DNA): TGCAGCGTTGCGCCCAGGGGGTTTTACACTGAAGCTTTCTTT.